This passage covers 31 T cell receptor beta chains from one sample sequenced in a study of blood T cells in healthy people across ages. A second about 6 to 12 cycle PCR used barcoded and J-beta primers. TCRdb passed the 5' RACE reads through MiXCR, listing each CDR3 protein once. The data hold about 670,000 distinct CDR3 sequences, with 52% observed a single time. Sequencing used blood. The receptor set was obtained from a woman aged 80 or over in good health.

This chain links TRBV7-9 with TRBJ2-5; 12 bases fit TRBD2. Germline lookup yields CDR1 SEHNR and CDR2 FQNEAQ (reference sequence). V gave up 4 bases and J gave up 3 bases; unmatched junction bases: 6. The CDR3 covers 16 residues. CDR3 in amino acids: CASSSTSGRLEETQYF. The CDR3 nucleotides are TGTGCCAGCAGCTCGACTAGCGGGAGATTAGAAGAGACCCAGTACTTC. Using reference TRBV7-9 and TRBJ2-5 for the parts outside the CDR3, the full variable domain is DTGVSQNPRHKITKRGQNVTFRCDPISEHNRLYWYRQTLGQGPEFLTYFQNEAQLEKSRLLSDRFSAERPKGSFSTLEIQRTEQGDSAMYLCASSSTSGRLEETQYFGPGTRLLVL.

The chain uses TRBV29-1 and TRBJ2-1; 8 nucleotides align to TRBD2. The DNA end lines up better with TRBJ2-7; the J call may be wrong. Germline-derived CDR1 and CDR2 are SQVTM and ANQGSEA. This CDR3 has 13 amino acids. The CDR3 reads CSVVRGGLNEQYF. The DNA for the CDR3 is TGCAGCGTTGTTCGGGGGGGCCTGAATGAGCAGTACTTC.

This clonotype was seen only a few times. For the CDR3, the DNA is TGTGCCAGCAGTAGAACGGATGCAGATACGCAGTATTTT. It is translated as CASSRTDADTQYF. This sequence joins TRBV12-3 or TRBV12-4 and TRBJ2-3; no definite D call. Trimming stripped 5 bases from V and 4 bases from J, with 10 bases between. The CDR3 sequence is 13 residues long.

A few counts support this clonotype. The chain carries TRBV7-3 and TRBJ2-2; 9 bases map to TRBD1. This CDR3 is built from 15 residues. V lost 3 bases and J lost 5; bases outside the gene matches: 4. The germline gives CDR1 SGHTA, CDR2 FQGTGA. The CDR3 here is CASSFGTGPTGELFF. The CDR3 DNA reads TGTGCCAGCAGCTTTGGGACAGGGCCTACCGGGGAGCTGTTTTTT.

V is TRBV20-1 and J is TRBJ2-2; 8 bases match TRBD1. Looked up from germline, CDR1 is DFQATT and CDR2 is SNEGSKA (reference sequence). This CDR3 is 15 amino acids long. V lost 0 bases, J lost 7 bases, and 7 bases stayed unmatched. CDR3 nucleotide sequence: TGCAGTGCTAGAGACTCGACAGGGGAGAGCGGGGAGCTGTTTTTT. This codes for CSARDSTGESGELFF.

On this clonotype: This clone may be a read error of a much larger clone one base away. The chain carries TRBV29-1 and TRBJ2-1; D is ambiguous. This CDR3 spans 14 amino acids. Germline CDR1 reads SQVTM; CDR2 reads ANQGSEA. The CDR3 bases are TGCAGCGTTGCACAGCCGAAATATGGGAATGAGCGGTTCTTC. Translated, it gives CSVAQPKYGNERFF.

Only a few counts were recorded for this clonotype. The chain is built from TRBV27 and TRBJ2-4; TRBD2 matches at 13 bases. Germline V lookup: CDR1 MNHEY, CDR2 SMNVEV (reference sequence). CDR3 size: 18 residues. The junction had 7 bases not matched to a gene; V was cut back by 5 bases and J by 0 bases. The CDR3 nucleotides read TGTGCCAGCAGTGAGTTCGGGACTAGCGGGGTAGCCAAAAACATTCAGTACTTC. The encoded protein is CASSEFGTSGVAKNIQYF.

This clonotype was seen repeatedly, ten times or more. The CDR3 spells CASRSPALRYGYTF. CDR3 DNA sequence: TGTGCCAGCAGGAGCCCGGCATTAAGATATGGCTACACCTTC. This chain links TRBV12-3 or TRBV12-4 with TRBJ1-2, with unresolved D. The V gene lost 6 bases and the J gene lost 5 bases, with 16 bases spanning the gap. The CDR3 loop spans 14 amino acids.

This clonotype has only one observation. The rearrangement joins TRBV20-1 to TRBJ1-2; D is uncertain. Germline values: CDR1 DFQATT, CDR2 SNEGSKA (reference sequence). CDR3 length: 12 residues. V was clipped by 5 bases and J by 6 bases, with 13 bases between them. The CDR3 sequence: CSAPTWPHGYTF. CDR3 in DNA: TGCAGTGCTCCGACCTGGCCCCATGGCTACACCTTC.

This chain connects TRBV20-1 to TRBJ2-7, with 11 bases fitting TRBD2. Losses at the gene ends were 0 bases for V and 7 bases for J; bases not matched to a gene: 11. Looked up from germline, CDR1 is DFQATT and CDR2 is SNEGSKA (reference sequence). The CDR3 loop spans 16 amino acids. For the CDR3, the DNA is TGCAGTGCTAGAGATCAGACTAGCGGGATGATTGGAGAGCAGTACTTC. Translation gives CSARDQTSGMIGEQYF.

This rearrangement joins TRBV6-6 to TRBJ2-5; D unresolved. Trimming cost V 1 base and J 11 bases, with 11 bases left between them. In germline, CDR1 is MNHNY, CDR2 SVGAGI (reference sequence). This CDR3 contains 12 residues. The CDR3 sequence: CASSYYLDGQYF. CDR3 coding DNA: TGTGCCAGCAGTTACTACCTTGACGGGCAGTACTTC.

This clonotype was observed many times. V and J are TRBV7-3 and TRBJ2-1; possible D gene TRBD2, 5 bases. Germline CDR1 and CDR2: SGHTA and FQGTGA. This CDR3 is 14 amino acids long. V was shortened by 5 bases and J by 4 bases, with 12 bases between the two germline ends. The DNA of the CDR3 is TGTGCCAGCAGCCCAGCGGTTATTTACAATGAGCAGTTCTTC. Translated, it gives CASSPAVIYNEQFF.

In this sample, this clonotype turned up many times. The chain uses TRBV4-2 and TRBJ2-1, with 11 bases that match TRBD1. The CDR3 contains 16 residues. CDR1 LGHNA and CDR2 YNFKEQ come from the germline V gene. Trimming at V came to 0 bases and at J to 6 bases, leaving 4 bases not matched to a gene. As DNA, the CDR3 is TGTGCCAGCAGCCAAGATAGTGGGACAGGGGGCAATGAGCAGTTCTTC. Amino acid sequence: CASSQDSGTGGNEQFF.

There are many counts of this clonotype. This chain uses TRBV10-3 with TRBJ2-5; no reliable D call. CDR1 and CDR2 from the germline V gene are ENHRY and SYGVKD. This CDR3 spans 14 amino acids. Trimming took 0 bases from V and 3 from J, leaving 8 bases between them. The CDR3 DNA is TGTGCCATCAGTGAGTCCCCAGTAAAAGAGACCCAGTACTTC. It encodes CAISESPVKETQYF.

This clonotype showed up just a few times. The genes are TRBV9 and TRBJ1-4; D remains ambiguous. The CDR3 has 16 amino acids. Germline lookup yields CDR1 SGDLS and CDR2 YYNGEE. V was shortened by 4 bases and J by 7 bases, with 20 bases between the two germline ends. This CDR3 reads CASSSIRAERAEKLFF. In DNA form, the CDR3 reads TGTGCCAGCAGCTCCATTCGGGCGGAAAGAGCTGAAAAACTGTTTTTT.

The CDR3 here is CASSKTSGTGVLNTEAFF. DNA of the CDR3: TGTGCCAGCAGCAAGACTTCCGGGACAGGGGTCCTGAACACTGAAGCTTTCTTT. The rearrangement uses TRBV12-3 or TRBV12-4 and TRBJ1-1, with 10 bases matching TRBD1. The CDR3 covers 18 residues. The J segment lost 0 bases and the V segment lost 6 bases, leaving 13 bases of the junction unmatched.

This clonotype came up many times. The chain couples TRBV18 to TRBJ1-6, with TRBD1 as a possible D gene (6 bases). Between the trimmed V and J ends, which lost 3 bases and 11 bases, there was a span of 17 bases. This CDR3 spans 15 amino acids. The germline V gene has CDR1 KGHSH and CDR2 LQKENI. The CDR3 reads CASSPLGAVNTPLHF. DNA for the CDR3: TGTGCCAGCTCACCCCTGGGGGCCGTGAATACACCCCTCCACTTT.

The chain employs TRBV13 and TRBJ2-3; 13 nucleotides agree with TRBD2. Trimming cost V 5 bases and J 5 bases; bases outside gene matches: 7. The CDR3 loop spans 16 amino acids. The germline V gene has CDR1 PRHDT and CDR2 FYEKMQ (reference sequence). The CDR3 spells CASSPLAGGMKDTQYF. The CDR3 DNA reads as TGTGCCAGCAGCCCACTAGCGGGGGGGATGAAAGATACGCAGTATTTT.

This clonotype has at least ten counts. V is TRBV18 and J is TRBJ2-1; 7 bases map to TRBD2. In germline, CDR1 is KGHSH, CDR2 LQKENI. V dropped 0 bases and J dropped 5; count of bases not matched to a gene: 7. The CDR3 has 16 amino acids. Here the CDR3 reads CASSPPIAGLHNEQFF. CDR3 nucleotides: TGTGCCAGCTCACCACCAATAGCGGGTTTACACAATGAGCAGTTCTTC. Looking up the rest from reference TRBV18 and TRBJ2-1 gives the full variable domain: NAGVMQNPRHLVRRRGQEARLRCSPMKGHSHVYWYRQLPEEGLKFMVYLQKENIIDESGMPKERFSAEFPKEGPSILRIQQVVRGDSAAYFCASSPPIAGLHNEQFFGPGTRLTVL.

As for this clonotype: The junction does not match germline at one end; this may be a read error. The V call is TRBV13, the J call TRBJ2-7; D possibly corresponds to TRBD2 (5 bases). The CDR3 covers 13 residues. Germline CDR1 and CDR2: PRHDT and FYEKMQ (reference sequence). The CDR3 DNA sequence: TGTGCCGGCAGCTCCCTATCGGGCGGGGAGCAGTACTTC. Translated, it gives CAGSSLSGGEQYF. The full variable domain, in which reference TRBV13 and TRBJ2-7 provide the parts outside the CDR3, is AAGVIQSPRHLIKEKRETATLKCYPIPRHDTVYWYQQGPGQDPQFLISFYEKMQSDKGSIPDRFSAQQFSDYHSELNMSSLELGDSALYFCAGSSLSGGEQYFGPGTRLTVT.

Notes on this clonotype: One end of the junction varies from germline; a read error may be responsible. The chain has TRBV5-5 and TRBJ2-2; D might be TRBD2 (6 bases). This CDR3 has 16 amino acids. CDR1 is SGHKS, CDR2 YYEKEE, per germline (reference sequence). The CDR3 nucleotides are TGTGCCAGCAGCTTGGGTGGGACGGACTACACCGGGAAGCTGTTTTTT. Protein sequence: CASSLGGTDYTGKLFF.

This clonotype was seen many times. The chain links TRBV5-1 to TRBJ2-7; 7 bases map to TRBD1. The germline V gene encodes CDR1 SGHRS and CDR2 YFSETQ. After removal of 0 bases from V and 2 bases from J, the junction contained 5 bases not matched to a gene. CDR3 length: 15 residues. In DNA form, the CDR3 reads TGCGCCAGCAGCTTGGGGACAGGTGTTACCTACGAGCAGTACTTC. It encodes CASSLGTGVTYEQYF.

The V gene is TRBV27, the J gene TRBJ2-3; 11 bases are shared with TRBD1. The CDR3 length is 15 residues. Trimming took 6 bases from V and 4 from J; bases not matched to a gene: 6. CDR1 and CDR2 from the germline V gene are MNHEY and SMNVEV (reference sequence). The CDR3 here is CASRDRGQWADTQYF. For the CDR3, the DNA is TGTGCCAGCAGGGACAGGGGGCAATGGGCAGATACGCAGTATTTT.

This clonotype was seen more than once but under ten times. CDR3 nucleotide sequence: TGTGCCAGCACCCCCGGGAATCTAAACAATGAGCAGTTCTTC. Protein product: CASTPGNLNNEQFF. This sequence joins TRBV27 and TRBJ2-1; tentative D call: TRBD2 (5 bases). The CDR3 contains 14 residues. Germline loops: CDR1 MNHEY, CDR2 SMNVEV (reference sequence). Deletions cut 7 bases from V and 5 bases from J, with 15 bases between.

This clonotype appeared once. The chain joins TRBV5-1 to TRBJ1-1, with 10 bases fitting TRBD1. The CDR3 spans 15 residues. V lost 1 base to trimming and J lost 3 bases; unmatched junction nucleotides: 3. Germline CDR1 SGHRS, CDR2 YFSETQ. The CDR3 nucleotides read TGCGCCAGCAGCTTGTGGACAGGGGGTGACACTGAAGCTTTCTTT. Translating gives CASSLWTGGDTEAFF.

The chain combines TRBV2 with TRBJ2-3; weak D call: TRBD2 (6 bases). The CDR3 runs to 16 residues. The ends were cut back, 8 bases at V and 2 bases at J, with 20 bases in the middle. Germline CDR1 SNHLY, CDR2 FYNNEI. CDR3 residues: CASSRRTTISTDTQYF. The DNA for the CDR3 is TGTGCCAGCTCGCGAAGGACTACAATTTCCACAGATACGCAGTATTTT. The complete variable domain, with remaining parts taken from reference TRBV2 and TRBJ2-3, reads EPEVTQTPSHQVTQMGQEVILRCVPISNHLYFYWYRQILGQKVEFLVSFYNNEISEKSEIFDDQFSVERPDGSNFTLKIRSTKLEDSAMYFCASSRRTTISTDTQYFGPGTRLTVL.

V gene TRBV20-1 combines with J gene TRBJ2-3; D gene ambiguous. The CDR3 has 13 residues. The germline V gene encodes CDR1 DFQATT and CDR2 SNEGSKA (reference sequence). Trimming removed 7 bases from V and 6 bases from J, with 17 bases in between. In DNA form, the CDR3 reads TGCAGTGGCGCTGCCGTCCTAGACGATACGCAGTATTTT. Translated, it gives CSGAAVLDDTQYF.

On this clonotype itself: Its ends do not fully match the called genes, so a read error is possible. V gene TRBV7-9 combines with J gene TRBJ2-7; tentatively, D is TRBD1 (5 bases). Germline CDR1 SEHNR, CDR2 FQNEAQ (reference sequence). The CDR3 spans 13 residues. As DNA, the CDR3 is TGTGTCAGCAGCAGTGACAGCTCCTACGAGCAGTACTTC. Its protein product is CVSSSDSSYEQYF.

The sample holds many counts of this clonotype. This chain joins TRBV7-9 and TRBJ2-3; 7 nucleotides match TRBD1. This CDR3 comprises 11 residues. Germline lookup yields CDR1 SEHNR and CDR2 FQNEAQ (reference sequence). With 6 bases clipped from V and 9 bases from J, the junction kept 3 bases outside the gene matches. The CDR3 is CASRRDRTQYF. As DNA, the CDR3 is TGTGCCAGCAGGAGGGACAGAACGCAGTATTTT.

The chain couples TRBV25-1 to TRBJ2-4; 11 bases are shared with TRBD2. CDR3 length: 15 amino acids. Germline values: CDR1 MGHDK, CDR2 SYGVNS. V shed 2 bases, J shed 13 bases, and the junction held 10 bases outside the gene matches. In nucleotides, the CDR3 is TGTGCCAGCAGTGAAACTAGCGGGGGTTCGGGAGAGCAGTACTTC. The encoded protein is CASSETSGGSGEQYF.

In nucleotides, the CDR3 is TGCAGCGTTGAAGATCTGTCAGGGAGAGGGTCCTACAATGAGCAGTTCTTC. Encoded protein: CSVEDLSGRGSYNEQFF. This chain joins TRBV29-1 and TRBJ2-1; D is perhaps TRBD1 or TRBD2 (5 bases each). Germline CDR1 reads SQVTM; CDR2 reads ANQGSEA. Trimming left V 0 bases short and J 1 base short, with 16 bases between. This CDR3 region has 17 residues.